This TCR beta chain was captured by sequencing in a study of spatial heterogeneity in lung cancer. As for time point: sample taken at primary tumor resection. Whole RNA came from tumor, nontumor lung or frozen PBMC and was sequenced without being sorted. This clonotype was recorded many times. The CDR3 runs 14 residues. V dropped 7 bases and J dropped 0; count of bases not matched to a gene: 4. Germline lookup yields CDR1 MDHEN and CDR2 SYDVKM. TCRdb recomputed calls from the 5' RACE reads with MiXCR, one row per CDR3 protein. This table has 20,000 or so distinct CDR3 sequences, approximately 3.3% appearing once.

The chain is built from TRBV28 and TRBJ2-7; TRBD2 matches at 9 bases. The sample in question was PBMCs, obtained at surgery. The TCR sequence derives from a female donor with early-stage non-small cell lung cancer. The CDR3 spells CASKTSGLSYEQYF. CDR3 DNA sequence: TGTGCCAGCAAGACTAGCGGACTCTCCTACGAGCAGTACTTC.